This T cell receptor beta chain was captured in a study of technical replicates of blood from several donors. TCRdb's table, derived via immunoSEQ multiplex PCR, lists solely in-frame clones and lacks some. The table has around 60,000 clones, roughly 92% seen once. Sample: PBMCs. The source of this sequence is a human donor in good health. Some clones in this sample may be carry-over from other donors' samples.

The CDR3 reads CASSLQGTDGYTF. The CDR3 coding sequence is TGTGCCAGCAGCTTACAGGGGACTGATGGCTACACCTTC. The chain employs TRBV5-6 and TRBJ1-2; 7 bases agree with TRBD1. V dropped 2 bases and J dropped 6; count of bases not matched to a gene: 4. The CDR3 spans 13 residues. Germline loops: CDR1 SGHDT, CDR2 YYEEEE.